Each of the 13 T cell receptor beta chains below was sequenced from the same sample in a study of PD-1 blockade in classical Hodgkin lymphoma. Each of the patients experienced relapse following autologous stem cell transplantation, and their brentuximab vedotin exposure differed. Data came from immunoSEQ multiplex PCR; TCRdb stores just in-frame clones and leaves some out. The sample comprises 45,000 or so clones, about 88% of which are singletons, and roughly 9.7% rests with the top ten. Sequencing was performed on peripheral blood mononuclear cells (PBMCs), taken at baseline. The receptor set was obtained from a human donor with classical Hodgkin lymphoma.

The genes are TRBV9 and TRBJ2-1; the match to TRBD1 covers 8 bases. This CDR3 contains 15 residues. In germline, CDR1 is SGDLS, CDR2 YYNGEE. The V and J ends lost 1 base and 4 bases, in that order; junction bases with no gene match: 4. The CDR3 DNA follows: TGTGCCAGCAGCGTAACGGGACAGGAGTACAATGAGCAGTTCTTC. It encodes CASSVTGQEYNEQFF.

The genes are TRBV5-5 and TRBJ1-2, with TRBD1 as a possible D gene (5 bases). CDR1 and CDR2 from the germline V gene are SGHKS and YYEKEE (reference sequence). Deletions cut 6 bases from V and 0 bases from J, with 15 bases between. This CDR3 has 15 amino acids. The CDR3 loop is CASTSRASANYGYTF. In DNA, the CDR3 is TGTGCCAGCACCTCCAGGGCCTCCGCTAACTATGGCTACACCTTC.

This clone was picked up a small number of times. The chain has TRBV27 and TRBJ2-1; 8 bases are a match to TRBD2. After removal of 6 bases from V and 2 bases from J, the junction contained 6 bases not matched to a gene. Germline CDR1 MNHEY, CDR2 SMNVEV (reference sequence). The CDR3 runs 15 residues. CDR3 sequence (DNA): TGTGCCAGCAGGGTAGCGGGGTATACCTACAATGAGCAGTTCTTC. This gives the protein CASRVAGYTYNEQFF.

The J gene is TRBJ1-5, the V gene TRBV7-2; 7 bases agree with TRBD1. CDR3 length: 14 amino acids. Germline CDR1 reads SGHTA; CDR2 reads FQGNSA. J was trimmed by 6 bases and V by 2 bases; bases with no gene match: 4. CDR3 in amino acids: CASSLQGGGQPQHF. The CDR3 nucleotides read TGTGCCAGCAGCTTACAGGGGGGTGGTCAGCCCCAGCATTTT. The full variable domain, in which reference TRBV7-2 and TRBJ1-5 provide the parts outside the CDR3, is GAGVSQSPSNKVTEKGKDVELRCDPISGHTALYWYRQSLGQGLEFLIYFQGNSAPDKSGLPSDRFSAERTGGSVSTLTIQRTQQEDSAVYLCASSLQGGGQPQHFGDGTRLSIL.

V usage is TRBV27 and J usage is TRBJ2-5, with D maybe TRBD2 (7 bases). Per the germline V gene, CDR1 is MNHEY and CDR2 is SMNVEV (reference sequence). This CDR3 is built from 16 residues. Trimming took off 1 base at V and 1 base at J, with 13 bases between the two ends. CDR3 in amino acids: CASSLFGGRFQETQYF. The CDR3 bases are TGTGCCAGCAGTTTATTCGGGGGGCGCTTCCAAGAGACCCAGTACTTC.

This chain links TRBV5-1 with TRBJ1-1, with TRBD1 identical over 11 bases. This CDR3 has 16 amino acids. Trimming took 0 bases from V and 9 from J; bases not matched to a gene: 10. The V gene's germline CDR1 is SGHRS and CDR2 YFSETQ. CDR3 DNA sequence: TGCGCCAGCAGCTTGGTACCACACGGGACAGGGGGGAAAGCTTTCTTT. It specifies CASSLVPHGTGGKAFF. The variable domain in full, with the rest retrieved from reference TRBV5-1 and TRBJ1-1, is KAGVTQTPRYLIKTRGQQVTLSCSPISGHRSVSWYQQTPGQGLQFLFEYFSETQRNKGNFPGRFSGRQFSNSRSEMNVSTLELGDSALYLCASSLVPHGTGGKAFFGQGTRLTVV.

This chain joins TRBV19 and TRBJ2-7; D gene unclear. Trimming shortened V by 3 bases and J by 2 bases, and 14 bases separated the two germline ends. The CDR3 extends over 15 amino acids. Germline V gene sequence: CDR1 LNHDA, CDR2 SQIVND (reference sequence). CDR3 residues: CASSIFRNLAYEQYF. Here the CDR3 DNA reads TGTGCCAGTAGTATTTTCAGGAACCTTGCCTACGAGCAGTACTTC.

This clone was picked up one time. CDR3 sequence: CASSPRDVGYGYTF. In DNA form, the CDR3 reads TGTGCCAGCAGCCCCCGGGACGTCGGTTATGGCTACACCTTC. The chain employs TRBV11-2 and TRBJ1-2; D possibly corresponds to TRBD1 (5 bases). The CDR3 is 14 residues long. The V and J ends lost 5 bases and 5 bases respectively, with 15 bases between them. Germline V gene sequence: CDR1 SGHAT, CDR2 FQNNGV.

In this sample, this clone turned up a few times. The V and J genes are TRBV9 and TRBJ2-3; 9 bases line up with TRBD2. The junction had 8 bases not matched to a gene; V was cut back by 4 bases and J by 2 bases. The CDR3 sequence is 16 residues long. Germline lookup yields CDR1 SGDLS and CDR2 YYNGEE. CDR3 sequence (DNA): TGTGCCAGCAGCCCACTCAGCGGGGGGCCCACAGATACGCAGTATTTT. Its translation is CASSPLSGGPTDTQYF.

The J gene is TRBJ1-1, the V gene TRBV5-4; D ambiguous. The CDR3 loop spans 12 amino acids. CDR1 and CDR2 from the germline V gene are SGHNT and YYREEE (reference sequence). V gave up 7 bases and J gave up 7 bases, with 14 bases separating them. The CDR3 sequence is CASRGLKNEAFF. For the CDR3, the DNA is TGTGCCAGCCGCGGACTGAAAAATGAAGCTTTCTTT.

The chain recombines TRBV5-1 with TRBJ2-7, with D maybe TRBD1 (5 bases). CDR1 SGHRS and CDR2 YFSETQ come from the germline V gene. The CDR3 covers 12 residues. The V end was cut by 1 base, the J end by 4 bases, with 6 bases between. In DNA, the CDR3 is TGCGCCAGCAGCTTGAGGGGTTACGAGCAGTACTTC. It translates to CASSLRGYEQYF.

This rearrangement joins TRBV5-1 to TRBJ2-5; TRBD1 matches at 8 bases. V shed 4 bases, J shed 5 bases, and the junction held 7 bases outside the gene matches. The CDR3 is 14 residues long. CDR1 SGHRS and CDR2 YFSETQ come from the germline V gene. In nucleotides, the CDR3 is TGCGCCAGCAGCCGGGACAGGTCGTTGGAGACCCAGTACTTC. Its protein product is CASSRDRSLETQYF.

The gene calls are TRBV9 and TRBJ2-7; TRBD1 aligns across 7 bases. There are 14 residues in the CDR3. Germline V gene sequence: CDR1 SGDLS, CDR2 YYNGEE. Trimming cost V 0 bases and J 2 bases; bases outside gene matches: 2. CDR3 in DNA: TGTGCCAGCAGCGTAGAAGGGACAGCCTACGAGCAGTACTTC. Amino acids: CASSVEGTAYEQYF.